This record looks at one T cell receptor beta chain sequence and its context. This record comes from a study of cytomegalovirus exposure and HLA in healthy donors. The assay was immunoSEQ multiplex PCR, and TCRdb's table has in-frame clones only and misses some. The data show some 70,000 clones, approximately 90% seen once. This receptor was obtained from a woman aged 18-29 years in good health and CMV-seronegative. Sequenced material: PBMCs.

The DNA of the CDR3 is TGTGCCAGTAGCAGCCTGGCCTCGGGACAGGGCTTCTATGGCTACACCTTC. Translated: CASSSLASGQGFYGYTF. The genes are TRBV19 and TRBJ1-2, with 9 bases aligning to TRBD1. Trimming took 6 bases from V and 4 from J; bases not matched to a gene: 15. The CDR3 contains 17 residues. Germline V gene lookup returns CDR1 LNHDA and CDR2 SQIVND (reference sequence).